The clone carrying this TCR beta chain has only one observation. Its target is unknown. This sample is part of a study of cytomegalovirus exposure and HLA in healthy donors. General study results and limits: With high specificity and sensitivity, the classifier reportedly diagnosed cytomegalovirus status.

CDR1 is LGHNA, CDR2 YNFKEQ, per germline. Germline trimming cut 0 bases from V and 4 bases from J; bases unmatched to any gene: 5. The CDR3 runs to 16 residues. Primers included in the PCR were 60 Vbeta and 13 Jbeta primers. In the authors' methods: Later analysis identified some 88 million unique TCR beta chains, roughly 11 million shared. Sequencing used immunoSEQ multiplex PCR; TCRdb keeps in-frame clones, though not all of them. The V and J calls and clone size come from that table; D and trimming were worked out from the DNA. This table has approximately 93,000 clones, 82% appearing once. The V call is TRBV4-2, the J call TRBJ2-2; 7 bases are a match to TRBD2. The TCR was taken from a man aged 45 to 65 in good health and CMV-seronegative. The sample comprised PBMCs. The CDR3 loop is CASSQDPGLVTGELFF. DNA for the CDR3: TGTGCCAGCAGCCAAGATCCAGGACTAGTCACCGGGGAGCTGTTTTTT.